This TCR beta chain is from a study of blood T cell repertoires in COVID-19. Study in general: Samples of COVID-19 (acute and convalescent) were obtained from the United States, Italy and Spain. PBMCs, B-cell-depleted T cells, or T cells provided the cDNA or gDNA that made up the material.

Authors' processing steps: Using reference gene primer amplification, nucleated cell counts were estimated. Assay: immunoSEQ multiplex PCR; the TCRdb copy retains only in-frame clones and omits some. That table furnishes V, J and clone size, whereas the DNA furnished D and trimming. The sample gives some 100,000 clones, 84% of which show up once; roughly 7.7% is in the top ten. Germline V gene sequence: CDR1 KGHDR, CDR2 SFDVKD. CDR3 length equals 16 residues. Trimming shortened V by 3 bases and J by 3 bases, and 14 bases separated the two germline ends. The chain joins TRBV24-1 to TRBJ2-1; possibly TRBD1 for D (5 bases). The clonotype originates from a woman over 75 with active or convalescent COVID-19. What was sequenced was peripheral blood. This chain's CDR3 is CATSDPDTRRYNEQFF. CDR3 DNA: TGTGCCACCAGTGATCCGGACACCCGGCGCTACAATGAGCAGTTCTTC.